What follows is one T cell receptor (beta chain) and its context. The V gene lost 3 bases and the J gene lost 0 bases, with 10 bases spanning the gap. This CDR3 spans 14 amino acids. The germline CDR1 and CDR2 sequences are SGHRS and YFSETQ. On sorted subsets, replicate PCRs used 150 to 250 ng DNA, or around 30,000 T cell genomes. Repertoires were generated with immunoSEQ multiplex PCR, while TCRdb's copy carries only in-frame clones and drops some. Of some 790,000 clones detected, roughly 72% appear once; the ten largest clones hold roughly 1.8%. This specimen belongs to a study of shared clonotypes between healthy human individuals. Overall study context: The donor pool was made up of a couple of women and a few men aged 18 to 49. CD8 memory received one plate per donor, CD8 naive two, CD4 memory three and CD4 naive three.

This sequence joins TRBV5-1 and TRBJ2-7; D is unresolved. The sequenced sample consisted of memory CD4+ T cells sorted from blood. Described subset: CD45RA-negative fraction. This TCR was recovered from a woman in her twenties or thirties in good health. The CDR3 protein is CASSSTAHSYEQYF. The CDR3 DNA sequence: TGCGCCAGCAGCTCTACAGCGCACTCCTACGAGCAGTACTTC.